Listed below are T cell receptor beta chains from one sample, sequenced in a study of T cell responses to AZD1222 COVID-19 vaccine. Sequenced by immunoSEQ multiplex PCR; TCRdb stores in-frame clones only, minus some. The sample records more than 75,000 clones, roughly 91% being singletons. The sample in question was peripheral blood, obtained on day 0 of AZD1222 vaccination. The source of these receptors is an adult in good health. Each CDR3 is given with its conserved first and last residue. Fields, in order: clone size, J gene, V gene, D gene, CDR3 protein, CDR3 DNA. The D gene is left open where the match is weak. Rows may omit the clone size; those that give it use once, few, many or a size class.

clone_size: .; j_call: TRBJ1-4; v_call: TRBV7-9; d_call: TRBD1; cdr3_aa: CASSRTGDKLFF; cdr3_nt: TGTGCCAGCAGCCGGACAGGGGACAAACTGTTTTTT
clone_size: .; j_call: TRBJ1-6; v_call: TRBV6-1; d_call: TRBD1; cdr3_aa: CASSESPGGDSPLHF; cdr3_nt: TGTGCCAGCAGTGAATCCCCAGGGGGAGATTCACCCCTCCACTTT
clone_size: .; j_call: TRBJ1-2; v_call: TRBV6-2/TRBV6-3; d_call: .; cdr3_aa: CASSRQWFDGYTF; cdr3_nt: TGTGCCAGCAGCCGTCAGTGGTTCGATGGCTACACCTTC
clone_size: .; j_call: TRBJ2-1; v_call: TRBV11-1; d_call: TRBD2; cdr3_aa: CASSLAVTSGGYNEQFF; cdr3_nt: TGTGCCAGCAGCTTAGCTGTGACTAGCGGGGGCTACAATGAGCAGTTCTTC
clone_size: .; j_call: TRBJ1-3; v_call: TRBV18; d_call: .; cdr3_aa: CASSPEGRTGNTIYF; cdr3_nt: TGTGCCAGCTCACCGGAAGGGCGGACCGGAAACACCATATATTTT
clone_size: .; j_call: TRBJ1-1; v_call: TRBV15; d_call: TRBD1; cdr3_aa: CATSRGQGGSKAFF; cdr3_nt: TGTGCCACCAGCAGGGGACAGGGCGGTTCAAAAGCTTTCTTT
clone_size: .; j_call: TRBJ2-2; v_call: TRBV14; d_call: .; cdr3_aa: CASSRTYPGELFF; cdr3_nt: TGTGCCAGCAGCCGGACGTATCCAGGGGAGCTGTTTTTT
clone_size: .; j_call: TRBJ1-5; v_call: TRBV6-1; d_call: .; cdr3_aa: CASSVAGPQSNQPQHF; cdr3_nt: TGTGCCAGCAGTGTTGCCGGGCCCCAAAGCAATCAGCCCCAGCATTTT
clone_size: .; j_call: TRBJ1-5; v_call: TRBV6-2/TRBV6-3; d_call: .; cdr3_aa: CASSFPGGNQPQHF; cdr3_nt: TGTGCCAGCAGTTTCCCCGGGGGGAATCAGCCCCAGCATTTT
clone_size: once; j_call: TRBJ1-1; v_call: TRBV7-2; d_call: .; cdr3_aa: CASSGGGGTEAFF; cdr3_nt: TGTGCCAGCAGCGGAGGTGGGGGCACTGAAGCTTTCTTT
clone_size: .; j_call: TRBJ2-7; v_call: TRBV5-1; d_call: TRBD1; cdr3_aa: CASSWGQGPYEQYF; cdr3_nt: TGCGCCAGCAGCTGGGGACAGGGGCCCTACGAGCAGTACTTC
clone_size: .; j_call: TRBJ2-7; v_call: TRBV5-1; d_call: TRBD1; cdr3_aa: CASSSGQLSREQYF; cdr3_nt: TGCGCCAGCAGCTCGGGACAGCTTTCCCGCGAGCAGTACTTC
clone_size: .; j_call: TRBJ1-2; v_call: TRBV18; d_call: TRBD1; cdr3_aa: CASSLDRGGYGYTF; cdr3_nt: TGTGCCAGCTCACTTGACAGGGGAGGCTATGGCTACACCTTC
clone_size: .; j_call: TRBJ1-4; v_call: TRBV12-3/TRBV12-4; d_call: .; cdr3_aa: CASRLGQGEKLFF; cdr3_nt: TGTGCCAGCAGGTTGGGACAAGGCGAAAAACTGTTTTTT
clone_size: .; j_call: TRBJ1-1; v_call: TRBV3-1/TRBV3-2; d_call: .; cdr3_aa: CASSPLTGNTEAFF; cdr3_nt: TGTGCCAGCAGCCCCCTGACCGGGAACACTGAAGCTTTCTTT
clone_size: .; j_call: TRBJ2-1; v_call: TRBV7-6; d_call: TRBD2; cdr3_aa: CASSRSGGAFNEQFF; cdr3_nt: TGTGCCAGCAGCCGTAGCGGGGGGGCCTTCAATGAGCAGTTCTTC
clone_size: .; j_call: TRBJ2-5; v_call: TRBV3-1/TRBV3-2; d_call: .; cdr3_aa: CASSPDTSMGTQYF; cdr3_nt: TGTGCCAGCAGCCCAGACACCTCCATGGGGACCCAGTACTTC
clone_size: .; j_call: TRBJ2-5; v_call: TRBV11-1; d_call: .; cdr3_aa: CASSTRQAGVQETQYF; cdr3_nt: TGTGCCAGCAGCACCCGACAGGCGGGGGTACAAGAGACCCAGTACTTC
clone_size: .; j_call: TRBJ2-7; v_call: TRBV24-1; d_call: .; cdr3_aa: CATSAGAGSSYEQYF; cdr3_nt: TGTGCCACCAGTGCGGGGGCGGGGAGCTCCTACGAGCAGTACTTC
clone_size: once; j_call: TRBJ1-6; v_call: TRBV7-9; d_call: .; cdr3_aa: CAFPLTTDNSPLHF; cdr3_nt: TGTGCCTTTCCCTTGACAACGGATAATTCACCCCTCCACTTT
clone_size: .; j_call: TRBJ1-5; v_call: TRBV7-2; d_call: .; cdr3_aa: CASSQGSGNQPQHF; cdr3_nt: TGTGCCAGCAGCCAGGGGAGTGGCAATCAGCCCCAGCATTTT
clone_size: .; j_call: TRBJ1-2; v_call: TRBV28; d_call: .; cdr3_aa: CASRWGALGYTF; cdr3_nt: TGTGCCAGCAGATGGGGGGCCCTTGGCTACACCTTC
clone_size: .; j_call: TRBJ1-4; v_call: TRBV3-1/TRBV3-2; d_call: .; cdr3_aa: CASSQALQGYNEKLFF; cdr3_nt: TGTGCCAGCAGCCAAGCGCTGCAGGGGTATAATGAAAAACTGTTTTTT
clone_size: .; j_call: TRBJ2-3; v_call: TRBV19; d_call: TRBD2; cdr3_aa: CASSITPRTGLATDTQYF; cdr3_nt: TGTGCCAGTAGTATTACCCCCCGAACGGGACTAGCAACAGATACGCAGTATTTT
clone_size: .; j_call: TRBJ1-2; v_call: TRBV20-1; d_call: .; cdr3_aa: CSAWEGYTF; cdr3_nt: TGCAGTGCCTGGGAGGGCTACACCTTC
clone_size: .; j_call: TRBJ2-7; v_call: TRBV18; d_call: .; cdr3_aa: CASSPPSSYEQYF; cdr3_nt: TGTGCCAGCTCACCACCGAGCTCCTACGAGCAGTACTTC
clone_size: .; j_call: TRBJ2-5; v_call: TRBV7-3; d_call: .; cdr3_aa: CASSLMGGWETQYF; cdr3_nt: TGTGCCAGCAGCTTAATGGGGGGCTGGGAGACCCAGTACTTC
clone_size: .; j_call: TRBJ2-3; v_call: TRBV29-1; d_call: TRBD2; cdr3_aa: CSVDRLSGGDTQYF; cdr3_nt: TGCAGCGTTGACCGGCTTAGCGGGGGAGATACGCAGTATTTT
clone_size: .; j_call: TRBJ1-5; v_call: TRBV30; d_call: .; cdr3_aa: CAWNGQGLVQPQHF; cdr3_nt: TGTGCCTGGAACGGGCAGGGGCTAGTTCAGCCCCAGCATTTT
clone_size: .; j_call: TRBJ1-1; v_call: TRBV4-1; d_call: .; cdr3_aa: CASSQVTGQWEAFF; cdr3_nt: TGCGCCAGCAGCCAAGTGACGGGGCAGTGGGAAGCTTTCTTT
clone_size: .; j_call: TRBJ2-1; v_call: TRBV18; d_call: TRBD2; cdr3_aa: CASSPPSGGDYEQFF; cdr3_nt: TGTGCCAGCTCACCGCCTAGCGGGGGGGATTATGAGCAGTTCTTC
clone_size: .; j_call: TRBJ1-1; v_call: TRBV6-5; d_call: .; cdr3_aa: CASSHLDTEAFF; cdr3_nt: TGTGCCAGCAGCCACCTCGACACTGAAGCTTTCTTT
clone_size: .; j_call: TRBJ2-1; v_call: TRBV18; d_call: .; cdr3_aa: CASSPPLARSYNEQFF; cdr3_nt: TGTGCCAGCTCACCACCACTAGCTCGGTCCTACAATGAGCAGTTCTTC
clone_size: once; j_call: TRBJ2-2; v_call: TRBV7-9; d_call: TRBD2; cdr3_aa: CASSLNPLGTSTTGELFF; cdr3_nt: TGTGCCAGCAGCTTAAATCCCCTTGGGACTAGCACCACCGGGGAGCTGTTTTTT
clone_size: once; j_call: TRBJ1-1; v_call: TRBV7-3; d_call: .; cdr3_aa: CASSLGGAGRLNTEAFF; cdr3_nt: TGTGCCAGCAGCTTAGGGGGTGCGGGCCGTTTGAACACTGAAGCTTTCTTT
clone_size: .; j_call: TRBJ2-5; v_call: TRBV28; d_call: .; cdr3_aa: CASSTETRETQYF; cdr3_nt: TGTGCCAGCAGTACCGAAACCCGGGAGACCCAGTACTTC
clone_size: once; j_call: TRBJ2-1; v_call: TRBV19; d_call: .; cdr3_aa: CASSIGAEGEQFF; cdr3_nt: TGTGCCAGTAGTATAGGAGCCGAGGGTGAGCAGTTCTTC
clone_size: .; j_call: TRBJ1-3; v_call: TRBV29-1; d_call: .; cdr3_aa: CSVGGRTGSGNTIYF; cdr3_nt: TGCAGCGTTGGGGGAAGGACGGGCTCTGGAAACACCATATATTTT
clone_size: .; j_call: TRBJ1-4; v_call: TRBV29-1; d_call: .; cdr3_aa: CSVEDRAVNEKLFF; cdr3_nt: TGCAGCGTTGAGGATAGGGCCGTTAATGAAAAACTGTTTTTT
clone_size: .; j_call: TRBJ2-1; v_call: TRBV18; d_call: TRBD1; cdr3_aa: CASSRTGQVLYNEQFF; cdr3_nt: TGTGCCAGCTCCCGTACGGGACAGGTGTTATACAATGAGCAGTTCTTC
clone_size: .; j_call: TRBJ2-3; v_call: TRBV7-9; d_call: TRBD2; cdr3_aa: CASSPSLAGGPGQYF; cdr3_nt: TGTGCCAGCAGCCCATCACTAGCGGGGGGGCCGGGGCAGTATTTT
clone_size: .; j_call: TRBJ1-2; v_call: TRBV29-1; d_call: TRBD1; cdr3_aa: CSIADRGANYGYTF; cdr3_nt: TGCAGCATCGCAGACAGGGGAGCTAACTATGGCTACACCTTC
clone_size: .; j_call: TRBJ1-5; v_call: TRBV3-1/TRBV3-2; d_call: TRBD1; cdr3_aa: CASSLGQGRQPQHF; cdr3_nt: TGTGCCAGCAGCTTAGGACAGGGTCGGCAGCCCCAGCATTTT
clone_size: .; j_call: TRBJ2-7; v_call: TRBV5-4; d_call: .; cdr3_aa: CASSLRGLSYEQYF; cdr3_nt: TGTGCCAGCAGCTTGCGCGGCCTCTCCTACGAGCAGTACTTC
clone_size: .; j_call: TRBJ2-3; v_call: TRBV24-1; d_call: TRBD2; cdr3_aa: CATSDLKGAGGDDTQYF; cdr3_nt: TGTGCCACCAGTGATTTGAAGGGAGCGGGGGGTGACGATACGCAGTATTTT
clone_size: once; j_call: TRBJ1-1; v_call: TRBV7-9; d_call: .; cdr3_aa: CASSLNQPRGAFF; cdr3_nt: TGTGCCAGCAGCTTAAACCAGCCCAGGGGAGCTTTCTTT
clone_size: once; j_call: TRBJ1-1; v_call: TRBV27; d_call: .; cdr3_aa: CASSLLMNTEAFF; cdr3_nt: TGTGCCAGCAGTCTATTAATGAACACTGAAGCTTTCTTT
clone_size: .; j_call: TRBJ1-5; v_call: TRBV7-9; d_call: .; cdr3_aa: CASSFSGGNQPQHF; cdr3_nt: TGTGCCAGCAGCTTTAGTGGGGGCAATCAGCCCCAGCATTTT
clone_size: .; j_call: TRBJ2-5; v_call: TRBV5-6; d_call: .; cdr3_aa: CASSPRAETQYF; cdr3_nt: TGTGCCAGCAGCCCCCGGGCAGAGACCCAGTACTTC
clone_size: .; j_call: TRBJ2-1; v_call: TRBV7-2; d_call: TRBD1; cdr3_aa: CASSLEGTGYYNEQFF; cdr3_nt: TGTGCCAGCAGCTTAGAAGGGACAGGGTACTACAATGAGCAGTTCTTC
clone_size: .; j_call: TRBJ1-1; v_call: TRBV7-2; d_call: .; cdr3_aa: CASSWQGRTEAFF; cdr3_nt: TGTGCCAGCAGCTGGCAGGGGAGAACTGAAGCTTTCTTT
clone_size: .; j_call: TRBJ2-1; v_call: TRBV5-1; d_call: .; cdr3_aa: CASSSGTSDYNEQFF; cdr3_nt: TGCGCCAGCAGCTCCGGGACATCGGACTACAATGAGCAGTTCTTC
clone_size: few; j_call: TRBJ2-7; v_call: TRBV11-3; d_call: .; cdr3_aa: CALRGDSYEQYF; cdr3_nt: TGTGCCCTCCGGGGTGATTCCTACGAGCAGTACTTC
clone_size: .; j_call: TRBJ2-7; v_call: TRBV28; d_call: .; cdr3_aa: CASSLGGLNFPYEQYF; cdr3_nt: TGTGCCAGCAGCCTAGGGGGACTCAACTTCCCCTACGAGCAGTACTTC